This TCR beta chain was documented in a study of T cells after yellow fever vaccination. Study observations and caveats: Clonotype sharing between CD4 and CD8 compartments was small. Weaker in magnitude, the secondary response showed a faster peak on day 5 versus 15. Post-booster reappearance was seen for most primary-vaccination clones (96% CD4, roughly 86% CD8).

UMIs and a universal primer site were added when TCR cDNA was made by 5'RACE template switching. TCRdb analysed the 5' RACE reads with MiXCR anew, one entry per CDR3 protein. The data show hundreds of thousands of distinct CDR3 sequences, approximately 13% seen once. V lost 2 bases and J 3 bases, leaving 14 bases between the germline ends. The CDR3 spans 16 residues. CDR1 and CDR2 (germline): KGHSH, LQKENI. This clonotype has just a few counts. Antigen: not known. The J gene is TRBJ2-1, the V gene TRBV18, with D maybe TRBD1 (6 bases). The specimen was PBMCs, collected on the day of the yellow fever booster vaccination. The TCR originated in a man aged 25 to 40 who received the YFV17D yellow fever vaccine. The CDR3 loop reads CASSPNQGGGYNEQFF. DNA of the CDR3: TGTGCCAGCTCACCAAACCAAGGGGGTGGCTACAATGAGCAGTTCTTC. The whole variable domain, remainder taken from reference TRBV18 and TRBJ2-1, is NAGVMQNPRHLVRRRGQEARLRCSPMKGHSHVYWYRQLPEEGLKFMVYLQKENIIDESGMPKERFSAEFPKEGPSILRIQQVVRGDSAAYFCASSPNQGGGYNEQFFGPGTRLTVL.